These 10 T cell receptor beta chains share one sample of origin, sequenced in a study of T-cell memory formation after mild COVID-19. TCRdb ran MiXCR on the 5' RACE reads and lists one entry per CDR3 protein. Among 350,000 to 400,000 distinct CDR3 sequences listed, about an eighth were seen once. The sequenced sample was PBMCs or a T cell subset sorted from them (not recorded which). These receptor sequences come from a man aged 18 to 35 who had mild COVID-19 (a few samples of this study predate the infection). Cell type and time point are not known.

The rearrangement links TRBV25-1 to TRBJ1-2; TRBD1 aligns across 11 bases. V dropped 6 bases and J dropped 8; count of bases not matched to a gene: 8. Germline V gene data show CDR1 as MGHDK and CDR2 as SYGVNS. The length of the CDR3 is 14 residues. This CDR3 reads CASRDRGLLEGYTF. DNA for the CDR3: TGTGCCAGCAGGGACAGGGGGCTTCTAGAGGGCTACACCTTC.

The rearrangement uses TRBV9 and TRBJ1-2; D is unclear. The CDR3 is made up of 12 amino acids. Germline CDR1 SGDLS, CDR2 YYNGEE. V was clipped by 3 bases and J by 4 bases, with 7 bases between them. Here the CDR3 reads CASSGETYGYTF. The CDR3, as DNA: TGTGCCAGCAGCGGGGAGACCTATGGCTACACCTTC.

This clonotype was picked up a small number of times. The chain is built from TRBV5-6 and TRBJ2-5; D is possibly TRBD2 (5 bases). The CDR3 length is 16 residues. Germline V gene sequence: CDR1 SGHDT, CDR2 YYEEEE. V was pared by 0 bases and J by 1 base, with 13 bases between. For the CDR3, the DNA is TGTGCCAGCAGCTTGGACTCGAGGAGGATCCAAGAGACCCAGTACTTC. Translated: CASSLDSRRIQETQYF.

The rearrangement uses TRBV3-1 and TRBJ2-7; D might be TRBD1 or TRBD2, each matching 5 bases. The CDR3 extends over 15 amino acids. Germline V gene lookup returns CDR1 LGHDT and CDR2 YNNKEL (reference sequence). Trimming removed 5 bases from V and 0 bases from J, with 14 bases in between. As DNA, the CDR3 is TGTGCCAGCAGCGGGAGTCCGGGACGCTCCTACGAGCAGTACTTC. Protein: CASSGSPGRSYEQYF.

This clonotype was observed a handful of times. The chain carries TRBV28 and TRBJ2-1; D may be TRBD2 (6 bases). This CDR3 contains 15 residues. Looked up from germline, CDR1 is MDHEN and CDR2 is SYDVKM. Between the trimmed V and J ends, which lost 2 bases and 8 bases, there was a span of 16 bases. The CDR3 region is CASSLSGGEMDEQFF. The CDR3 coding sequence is TGTGCCAGCAGTTTAAGCGGAGGGGAGATGGATGAGCAGTTCTTC.

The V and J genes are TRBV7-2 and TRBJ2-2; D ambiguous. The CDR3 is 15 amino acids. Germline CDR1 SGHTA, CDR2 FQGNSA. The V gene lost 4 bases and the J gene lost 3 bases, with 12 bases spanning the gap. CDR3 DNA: TGTGCCAGCAGCTCTTATATACACGACACCGGGGAGCTGTTTTTT. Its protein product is CASSSYIHDTGELFF.

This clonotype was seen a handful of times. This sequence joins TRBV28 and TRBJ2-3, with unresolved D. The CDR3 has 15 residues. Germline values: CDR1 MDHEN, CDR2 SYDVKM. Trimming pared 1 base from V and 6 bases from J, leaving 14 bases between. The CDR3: CASSLSGPSWDTQYF. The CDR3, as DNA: TGTGCCAGCAGTTTATCTGGACCCTCTTGGGATACGCAGTATTTT.

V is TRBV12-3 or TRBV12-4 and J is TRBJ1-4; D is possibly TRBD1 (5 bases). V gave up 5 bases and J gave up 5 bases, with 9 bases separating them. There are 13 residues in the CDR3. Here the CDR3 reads CASSPRQNEKLFF. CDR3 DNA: TGTGCCAGCAGTCCCAGACAGAATGAAAAACTGTTTTTT.

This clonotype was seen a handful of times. CDR3 residues: CASSRMGGNNEQFF. The CDR3 DNA follows: TGTGCCAGCAGCCGAATGGGGGGGAACAATGAGCAGTTCTTC. V gene TRBV4-2 combines with J gene TRBJ2-1; 7 bases agree with TRBD2. The CDR3 loop spans 14 amino acids. J gave up 5 bases and V 4 bases, and 5 bases lay outside the gene matches. The germline V gene has CDR1 LGHNA and CDR2 YNFKEQ.

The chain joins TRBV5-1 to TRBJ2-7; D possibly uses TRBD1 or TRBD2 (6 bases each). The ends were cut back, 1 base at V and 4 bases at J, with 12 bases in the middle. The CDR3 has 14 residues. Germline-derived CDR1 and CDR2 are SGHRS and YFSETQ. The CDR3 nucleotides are TGCGCCAGCAGCTTGTTGGGGGGCGGGTACGAGCAGTACGTC. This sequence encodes CASSLLGGGYEQYV.